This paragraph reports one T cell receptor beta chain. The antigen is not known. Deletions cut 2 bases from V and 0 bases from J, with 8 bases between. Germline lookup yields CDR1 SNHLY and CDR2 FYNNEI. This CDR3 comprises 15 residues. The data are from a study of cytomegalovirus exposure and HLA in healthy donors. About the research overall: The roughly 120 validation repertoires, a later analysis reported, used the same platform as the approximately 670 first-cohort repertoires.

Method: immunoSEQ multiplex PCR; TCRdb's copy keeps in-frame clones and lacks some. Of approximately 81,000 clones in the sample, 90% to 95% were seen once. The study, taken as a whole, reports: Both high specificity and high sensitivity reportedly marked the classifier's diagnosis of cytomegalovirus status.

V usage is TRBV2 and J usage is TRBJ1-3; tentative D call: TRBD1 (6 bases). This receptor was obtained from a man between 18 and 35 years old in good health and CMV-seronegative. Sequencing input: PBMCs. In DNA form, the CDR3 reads TGTGCCAGCAGTGAACCGACAGGCTCTGGAAACACCATATATTTT. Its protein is CASSEPTGSGNTIYF.